This T cell receptor beta chain was recorded in a study of molecular identifiers for immune sequencing clone quantification. V gave up 10 bases and J gave up 1 base; unmatched junction bases: 6. Germline-derived CDR1 and CDR2 are ENHRY and SYGVKD. This CDR3 comprises 13 residues. MiXCR was run by TCRdb on the PCR reads, yielding one entry per CDR3 protein. The sample holds a few hundred thousand distinct CDR3 sequences; around 25% are singletons and the top ten take around 0.76%. The receptor's source is a human donor in good health. Some libraries in this study had Jurkat cell RNA spiked in. The source material was naive CD8+ T cells from blood, with Jurkat cell RNA spiked in. Regarding subset: FACS-sorted CD8+CD4-CCR7+CD45RA+ naive T cells. The J gene is TRBJ1-1, the V gene TRBV10-3; 7 bases align to TRBD1. CDR3 coding DNA: TGTGCCACCTGGGACAGCGAGAACACTGAAGCTTTCTTT. It encodes CATWDSENTEAFF.